This T cell receptor (beta chain) stems from a study of T cells in tumors after PD-1 blockade (dated by TCRdb to about 2019). General notes on the study: Exclusion criteria were prior checkpoint blockade, use of systemic immunosuppressants, or recent radiotherapy or other anti-cancer therapy within 4 weeks. While on anti-PD-1 treatment, some of the patients also continued taking daily vismodegib 150 mg. On average, tumor samples yielded 26,066 TCR templates (range about 554-100,000) and approximately 6,000 unique clonotypes, roughly 19-fold deeper than single-cell TCR sequencing. RECIST version 1.1 was used to assess clinical response. Paired single-cell RNA and TCR sequencing was performed on site-matched tumors from BCC or SCC patients before and after anti-PD-1 therapy.

The immunoSEQ platform was used for deep TCRbeta sequencing. The original pipeline was this. For further analysis, only productive rearrangements were exported from the immunoSEQ Analyzer. A two-sided binomial test at Bonferroni-corrected P below 0.01 was used to call clones with significant expansion or contraction between timepoints. Bulk TCRbeta clonotypes were assigned T cell phenotypes by matching to single-cell RNA+TCR-seq clones sharing the same TCRbeta sequence. Tumor enrichment of a clone was calculated by dividing the clone's tumor frequency by the clone's PBMC frequency, both taken from bulk TCR sequencing. TCRs were grouped by GLIPH into specificity groups, defined as clusters of distinct TCRs likely recognizing common antigens via shared CDR3 motifs. TCRdb took over this immuneACCESS table, retaining in-frame rearrangements with V and J assigned. Such tables are incomplete; in checked studies, under half of the missing clones stem from an unresolved V gene, and the remainder is unexplained. V and J calls and clone size are those listed in that table; D and trimming were worked out from the DNA. Here the sample has 12,000 to 15,000 clones; 55% to 80% occur a single time. Of the sample, roughly 29% is held by the ten largest clones.

As encoded in the germline V gene, CDR1 is KGHSH while CDR2 is LQKENI. V is clipped by 6 bases and J by 8 bases, and the sequence between their germline boundaries is 23 bases long. The CDR3 sequence holds 16 residues, the cysteine and phenylalanine included. CDR3 DNA only is kept here, 48 bases in frame from base 1. Broader findings and caveats from the paper: In squamous cell carcinoma, about 48% of expanded exhausted clones were novel, compared with approximately 29% of other expanded CD8+ clones. Comparisons between pre- and post-treatment samples were the only ones where clonal replacement appeared, with none seen between two pre-treatment samples, a pattern that argues against artifacts from biopsy timing or location. Exhausted CD8+ clones expanded after therapy were found to be mostly novel clonotypes undetected pre-treatment, suggesting clonal replacement rather than reinvigoration of pre-existing clones. The source of novel T cell clones was not identified, and lymphoid organs or rare unexpanded clones within the tumor or the tumor periphery could be included among the possible sources. Around two fifths of tumor TCR clonotypes were detected in blood, and some novel exhausted tumor clones were observed in pre-treatment blood, which was taken as suggesting peripheral recruitment.

Regarding this clone: Its antigen remains undetermined. No base-level quality is on record; no much larger clone is a single base apart.

According to the study, the label for this sample's time point signals: after anti-PD-1 therapy. Before and after PD-1 blockade, tumor biopsies came from the same primary tumor, making the samples site-matched. Patients were treated with either pembrolizumab 200 mg every 3 weeks or cemiplimab 350 mg every 2 weeks. Squamous cell carcinoma samples after treatment were collected an average of 31 days after treatment began, which captured early T cell dynamics. Genomic DNA extracted from tumor biopsies or peripheral blood was used for bulk TCRbeta sequencing, with input ranging from roughly 616 ng to 6,500 ng. To detect rare clonotypes with greater sensitivity than single-cell TCR sequencing, bulk TCRbeta sequencing was done on the leftover biopsy material. All patients had histologically proven advanced or metastatic basal or squamous cell carcinoma and were poor candidates for surgical resection. Serial tumor biopsies were taken during anti-PD-1 treatment from the 4 patients comprising the squamous cell carcinoma cohort. Fresh biopsies were taken from the primary tumor site, and part of the biopsy material was kept in RNAlater for exome and bulk TCR sequencing.

The receptor's source is a human donor with cutaneous squamous cell carcinoma. Sample: tumor tissue, taken after anti-PD-1 treatment. This sequence uses TRBV18 and TRBJ2-1, and the D gene may be TRBD2, 5 bases matching. CDR3 region: CASSIDTGSMRDEQFF. At the DNA level, the sequence is TGTGCCAGCTCCATAGATACGGGGAGTATGAGGGATGAGCAGTTCTTC.